Described below is a single T cell receptor beta chain sequence and its context. Its target is unknown. Repertoires were generated with immunoSEQ multiplex PCR, while TCRdb's copy carries only in-frame clones and drops some. Of about 100,000 clones in the sample, about 85% were seen once. The data originate from a study of T cell responses to AZD1222 COVID-19 vaccine. Findings and caveats of the study: Reports say nearly half of spike-specific TCRs go after unmutated variant regions. Donors were chiefly white British, with a greater number of females, and clonal diversity was perhaps underestimated. Recipients of AZD1222 seropositive at baseline numbered only six or seven.

Trimming removed 4 bases from V and 4 bases from J, with 9 bases in between. Germline loops: CDR1 SGHNT, CDR2 YYREEE (reference sequence). The CDR3 is 13 amino acids. This clonotype originated in an adult who received the AZD1222 COVID-19 vaccine. J is TRBJ1-3 and V is TRBV5-4; D unclear. Here the sequenced sample was peripheral blood, taken 28 days after the second AZD1222 dose. The CDR3 coding sequence is TGTGCCAGCAGCCCCGCCTCAGGAAACACCATATATTTT. Protein sequence: CASSPASGNTIYF.